Listed here are 17 T cell receptor beta chains from one sample, sequenced in a study of cytomegalovirus exposure and HLA in healthy donors. PCR amplification relied on 60 Vbeta primers (plus 13 Jbeta primers). Clones were sequenced by immunoSEQ multiplex PCR, and TCRdb holds only the in-frame ones, with some missing. Among tens of thousands of clones listed, around 72% were seen once. Material for sequencing was PBMCs. These receptors all stem from a woman in her forties or fifties in good health and CMV-seropositive.

The chain is built from TRBV29-1 and TRBJ1-1; the D gene is possibly TRBD1 (5 bases). Germline V gene lookup returns CDR1 SQVTM and CDR2 ANQGSEA. Trimming took 2 bases from V and 9 from J, leaving 10 bases between them. The CDR3 length is 11 residues. The CDR3 protein is CSVEWYRKAFF. CDR3 nucleotides: TGCAGCGTTGAATGGTACAGGAAAGCTTTCTTT.

This rearrangement joins TRBV30 to TRBJ2-2; TRBD2 aligns across 8 bases. The CDR3 length is 14 residues. V gave up 3 bases and J gave up 7 bases; unmatched junction bases: 7. Germline V gene lookup returns CDR1 GTSNPN and CDR2 SVGIG (reference sequence). The CDR3 protein is CAWRGGLEVGELFF. CDR3 nucleotides: TGTGCCTGGAGAGGGGGACTAGAGGTCGGGGAGCTGTTTTTT.

The chain recombines TRBV28 with TRBJ2-7, with 7 positions matching TRBD2. The V gene's germline CDR1 is MDHEN and CDR2 SYDVKM. Losses at the gene ends were 6 bases for V and 2 bases for J; bases not matched to a gene: 13. This CDR3 has 16 amino acids. The CDR3 sequence: CASRPRLGGEAYEQYF. CDR3 DNA: TGTGCCAGCAGGCCCCGGCTGGGGGGGGAAGCCTACGAGCAGTACTTC.

The CDR3 DNA sequence: TGTGCCTCCCACTCGGGACAGGGCTCTCCCTCTGGAAACACCATATATTTT. It codes for CASHSGQGSPSGNTIYF. The V gene is TRBV30, the J gene TRBJ1-3, with TRBD1 matching over 9 bases. V dropped 7 bases and J dropped 0; count of bases not matched to a gene: 13. From germline, CDR1 is GTSNPN and CDR2 SVGIG (reference sequence). The CDR3 is 17 residues long.

Remarks on this clone: The sample carries other DNA sequences with the same CDR3. The chain links TRBV2 to TRBJ1-5; unclear D gene. Germline CDR1 SNHLY, CDR2 FYNNEI. This CDR3 has 15 residues. Trimming cost V 7 bases and J 8 bases, with 21 bases left between them. CDR3 sequence: CASTLRSGGGEPQHF. The CDR3 region has the DNA TGTGCCAGCACCCTGAGGTCGGGAGGCGGGGAGCCCCAGCATTTT.

The chain recombines TRBV7-2 with TRBJ2-1; 8 bases line up with TRBD2. This CDR3 is 15 amino acids long. Germline loops: CDR1 SGHTA, CDR2 FQGNSA. J gave up 8 bases and V 5 bases, and 11 bases lay outside the gene matches. The CDR3 sequence: CASSRDGRAVDEQFF. The CDR3 bases are TGTGCCAGCAGCCGGGACGGGAGGGCCGTCGATGAGCAGTTCTTC.

The rearrangement links TRBV7-9 to TRBJ2-7, with D perhaps matching TRBD2 (6 bases). Germline V gene data show CDR1 as SEHNR and CDR2 as FQNEAQ (reference sequence). V lost 4 bases, J lost 2 bases, and 9 bases lay in between. The CDR3 is 13 residues long. CDR3 coding DNA: TGTGCCAGCAGCTCGGGGGTAACCTACGAGCAGTACTTC. Protein product: CASSSGVTYEQYF.

The genes are TRBV30 and TRBJ2-7; the match to TRBD2 covers 7 bases. After removal of 2 bases from V and 2 bases from J, the junction contained 3 bases not matched to a gene. The CDR3 runs 13 residues. The germline V gene has CDR1 GTSNPN and CDR2 SVGIG (reference sequence). CDR3 sequence (DNA): TGTGCCTGGAGTCTCGGGAGGCCCTACGAGCAGTACTTC. Translation: CAWSLGRPYEQYF.

The J gene is TRBJ1-1, the V gene TRBV5-4; 8 bases map to TRBD1. The CDR3 has 15 amino acids. With 7 bases clipped from V and 5 bases from J, the junction kept 13 bases outside the gene matches. Germline CDR1 is SGHNT and CDR2 is YYREEE (reference sequence). Here the CDR3 reads CASFLTGGEDTEAFF. In nucleotides, the CDR3 is TGTGCCAGCTTCCTAACAGGGGGGGAAGATACTGAAGCTTTCTTT.

CDR3 coding DNA: TGTGCCTGGAGACTGCGGGGCAGGTCTAACTATGGCTACACCTTC. Its protein product is CAWRLRGRSNYGYTF. This chain links TRBV30 with TRBJ1-2; D is possibly TRBD1 (5 bases). CDR3 length: 15 residues. Per germline, CDR1 GTSNPN and CDR2 SVGIG (reference sequence). With 3 bases removed from V and 0 bases from J, the gap between germline ends came to 14 bases.

The rearrangement links TRBV7-3 to TRBJ1-2, with 7 bases aligning to TRBD1. Per the germline V gene, CDR1 is SGHTA and CDR2 is FQGTGA. Germline trimming cut 0 bases from V and 0 bases from J; bases unmatched to any gene: 4. The CDR3 runs 16 residues. The CDR3, as DNA: TGTGCCAGCAGCTTAACCCAGGGGGAAGCTAACTATGGCTACACCTTC. It codes for CASSLTQGEANYGYTF.

The rearrangement links TRBV5-1 to TRBJ1-6, with 8 nucleotides matching TRBD1. The CDR3 is 14 residues long. V was clipped by 0 bases and J by 14 bases; unmatched bases: 7. The germline V gene encodes CDR1 SGHRS and CDR2 YFSETQ. This chain's CDR3 is CASSLDPGGATLHF. The CDR3 bases are TGCGCCAGCAGCTTGGACCCAGGGGGCGCGACCCTCCACTTT.

This chain links TRBV18 with TRBJ2-5, with TRBD1 matching 7 bases. The germline V gene has CDR1 KGHSH and CDR2 LQKENI. With V trimmed by 5 bases and J by 2 bases, 5 bases remained unmatched. The CDR3 is made up of 14 amino acids. The CDR3 loop is CASSERQGQETQYF. The CDR3, as DNA: TGTGCCAGCTCAGAACGACAGGGACAAGAGACCCAGTACTTC.

This rearrangement joins TRBV28 to TRBJ2-7; tentatively, D is TRBD1 (5 bases). V shed 1 base and J shed 2 bases, with 6 bases lying between them. Germline CDR1 and CDR2: MDHEN and SYDVKM. The CDR3 loop spans 13 amino acids. The CDR3 DNA reads as TGTGCCAGCAGTTTATCAGGGACCTACGAGCAGTACTTC. Amino acid sequence: CASSLSGTYEQYF.

This chain links TRBV19 with TRBJ2-6; perhaps TRBD2 as D (6 bases). Deletions cut 3 bases from V and 4 bases from J, with 19 bases between. Germline CDR1 is LNHDA and CDR2 is SQIVND (reference sequence). This CDR3 is 18 amino acids long. This chain's CDR3 is CASSIPHRRAGGANVLTF. CDR3 nucleotides: TGTGCCAGTAGTATCCCCCACCGCCGGGCGGGAGGGGCCAACGTCCTGACTTTC.

The chain couples TRBV2 to TRBJ2-7, with 7 bases identical to TRBD2. V dropped 6 bases and J dropped 6; count of bases not matched to a gene: 5. Germline V gene lookup returns CDR1 SNHLY and CDR2 FYNNEI. CDR3 length: 12 amino acids. Here the CDR3 reads CASSQTSSEQYF. The CDR3 DNA reads as TGTGCCAGCAGCCAGACTAGCAGCGAGCAGTACTTC. Full variable domain (rest looked up from reference TRBV2 and TRBJ2-7): EPEVTQTPSHQVTQMGQEVILRCVPISNHLYFYWYRQILGQKVEFLVSFYNNEISEKSEIFDDQFSVERPDGSNFTLKIRSTKLEDSAMYFCASSQTSSEQYFGPGTRLTVT.

The rearrangement joins TRBV6-4 to TRBJ2-2, with D possibly being TRBD2 (6 bases). This CDR3 contains 17 residues. The V gene's germline CDR1 is MRHNA and CDR2 SNTAGT. The V gene lost 4 bases and the J gene lost 4 bases, with 19 bases spanning the gap. Here the CDR3 DNA reads TGTGCCAGCAGTGTTCGGAGGGCAGGGATCGGCACCGGGGAGCTGTTTTTT. Its translation is CASSVRRAGIGTGELFF.